One and the same sample provided the 8 T cell receptor beta chains below, sequenced in a study of somatic mutations in cytotoxic T cells in rheumatoid arthritis (dated by TCRdb to about 2017). The library was prepared using the immunoSEQ multiplex PCR assay. In its TCRdb copy, this immuneACCESS table keeps in-frame sequences only and misses some clones. Where compared with another copy, unresolved V genes explain less than half of these, and the others have no known cause. Across this sample there are over 2,000 clones, with roughly four fifths seen only once. The ten largest clones capture approximately 41% of the sample. The sample consisted of CD8+ T cells sorted from blood. The source of these receptors is an adult with rheumatoid arthritis.

V is TRBV4-1 and J is TRBJ1-5; unclear D gene. Looked up from germline, CDR1 is MGHRA and CDR2 is YSYEKL. V lost 1 base, J lost 7 bases, and 8 bases lay in between. This CDR3 has 13 amino acids. CDR3 protein: CASSQGQAQPQHF. The CDR3 DNA follows: TGCGCCAGCAGCCAAGGGCAAGCGCAGCCCCAGCATTTT.

The chain uses TRBV7-9 and TRBJ1-1; 7 nucleotides agree with TRBD1. CDR1 is SEHNR, CDR2 FQNEAQ, per germline (reference sequence). There are 17 residues in the CDR3. The V segment lost 1 base and the J segment 2 bases; nucleotides outside the gene matches: 10. CDR3 sequence: CASSLDPRDRFNTEAFF. The DNA for the CDR3 is TGTGCCAGCAGCTTAGACCCCAGGGACAGATTTAACACTGAAGCTTTCTTT.

J is TRBJ2-3 and V is TRBV6-1; 10 bases are shared with TRBD2. The CDR3 sequence is 14 residues long. The V gene end was trimmed by 7 bases and the J gene end by 1 base; junction bases not matched to a gene: 2. Germline V gene sequence: CDR1 MNHNS, CDR2 SASEGT. CDR3 bases: TGTGCCAGCAATGGACTAGCGGGCACAGATACGCAGTATTTT. Its translation is CASNGLAGTDTQYF.

This rearrangement joins TRBV7-9 to TRBJ2-7; the D is unclear. The V gene's germline CDR1 is SEHNR and CDR2 FQNEAQ (reference sequence). The V end was cut by 5 bases, the J end by 3 bases, with 11 bases between. This CDR3 comprises 13 residues. CDR3: CASSPMGNYEQYF. The DNA of the CDR3 is TGTGCCAGCAGCCCCATGGGGAACTACGAGCAGTACTTC.

The chain uses TRBV28 and TRBJ2-4; a weak D match, TRBD2 (7 bases). Trimming removed 8 bases at V and 4 bases at J, with 15 bases between. Germline CDR1 reads MDHEN; CDR2 reads SYDVKM. This CDR3 has 14 residues. Here the CDR3 reads CASGGQRGKNIQYF. The CDR3 DNA is TGTGCCAGCGGGGGCCAGCGGGGTAAAAACATTCAGTACTTC.

The table lists this clone with a count of one. The V and J genes are TRBV5-8 and TRBJ2-6; no reliable D call. Trimming removed 6 bases from V and 5 bases from J, with 18 bases in between. The germline CDR1 and CDR2 sequences are SGHTS and YDEGEE. The CDR3 runs to 16 residues. CDR3 amino acids: CASNYSTQSRANVLTF. Written as DNA, the CDR3 is TGTGCCAGCAATTATTCCACACAAAGTCGGGCCAACGTCCTGACTTTC.

The chain is built from TRBV11-2 and TRBJ2-3; the D is unclear. The CDR3 sequence is 14 residues long. Germline loops: CDR1 SGHAT, CDR2 FQNNGV. Trimming left V 10 bases short and J 0 bases short, with 14 bases between. CDR3 protein: CATSRWGSTDTQYF. DNA of the CDR3: TGTGCCACCTCCAGGTGGGGAAGCACAGATACGCAGTATTTT.

The chain links TRBV4-1 to TRBJ2-2, with D perhaps matching TRBD2 (5 bases). The germline V gene has CDR1 MGHRA and CDR2 YSYEKL. CDR3 length: 15 residues. V was pared by 0 bases and J by 5 bases, with 10 bases between. In DNA, the CDR3 is TGCGCCAGCAGCCAAGAAAACCCGGGGACCGGGGAGCTGTTTTTT. Translation: CASSQENPGTGELFF.